This TCR beta chain was observed in a study of cytomegalovirus exposure and HLA in healthy donors. Comment on this clone: Antigen unknown.

Study-wide points: Some highly shared sequence variants likely arose as a pipeline artifact.

It was with 60 Vbeta and 13 Jbeta primers that the PCR ran. The repertoire was sequenced with immunoSEQ multiplex PCR; TCRdb's copy has only in-frame clones and lacks some. Of about 200,000 clones in the sample, roughly 73% were seen once. The origin of this receptor is a young woman in good health and CMV-seronegative. Specimen: PBMCs.

CDR3: CASSYSGAGVETQYF. The CDR3 DNA is TGTGCCAGCAGTTACTCTGGAGCGGGAGTGGAGACCCAGTACTTC. V and J are TRBV6-5 and TRBJ2-5, with 8 bases that match TRBD2. The CDR3 is 15 amino acids. After removal of 0 bases from V and 5 bases from J, the junction contained 5 bases not matched to a gene. CDR1 is MNHEY and CDR2 is SVGAGI in the germline V gene.